The 28 T cell receptor beta chains presented below share a single source sample, sequenced in a study of Graves' ophthalmopathy and Graves' hyperthyroidism. The authors amplified TCR beta CDR3 regions, and they did so from RNA transcripts for repertoire sequencing. An opening RT-PCR round employed HTBI primers and preceded a second-round multiplex PCR. TCRdb called the multiplex PCR reads again in MiXCR, with one record for every CDR3 protein. This sample carries some 380,000 distinct CDR3 sequences, roughly 14% of them seen once, and the ten largest clones take around 7%. The sequenced material came from peripheral blood. The source is a woman aged 18 to 35 with stable Graves' hyperthyroidism.

The V and J genes are TRBV27 and TRBJ1-2; D might be TRBD1 (5 bases). Trimming stripped 3 bases from V and 4 bases from J, with 9 bases between. The germline V gene encodes CDR1 MNHEY and CDR2 SMNVEV (reference sequence). This CDR3 region has 13 residues. The CDR3 loop is CASSLGVRYGYTF. The CDR3 DNA reads as TGTGCCAGCAGTTTGGGGGTTCGCTATGGCTACACCTTC.

This clonotype was seen repeatedly, ten times or more. The chain is built from TRBV27 and TRBJ1-6; no clear D gene. The V and J ends lost 6 bases and 0 bases respectively, with 18 bases between them. CDR1 MNHEY and CDR2 SMNVEV come from the germline V gene (reference sequence). The CDR3 is made up of 18 amino acids. The CDR3: CASSEYFTSSSYNSPLHF. In nucleotides, the CDR3 is TGTGCCAGCAGCGAATATTTTACAAGTTCCTCCTATAATTCACCCCTCCACTTT.

This clonotype was seen at least ten times. The V gene is TRBV12-3 or TRBV12-4, the J gene TRBJ2-2; 10 bases map to TRBD1. V shed 6 bases, J shed 5 bases, and the junction held 9 bases outside the gene matches. The CDR3 is 16 amino acids. The CDR3 coding sequence is TGTGCCAGCAGGCAGACAGGGGGCATGAGGACCGGGGAGCTGTTTTTT. Protein product: CASRQTGGMRTGELFF.

This clonotype has ten or more counts. The V call is TRBV2, the J call TRBJ1-1, with unresolved D. The CDR3 runs 12 residues. The germline CDR1 and CDR2 sequences are SNHLY and FYNNEI. Between the trimmed V and J ends, which lost 8 bases and 7 bases, there was a span of 14 bases. CDR3 residues: CASGEGGGEAFF. In DNA form, the CDR3 reads TGTGCCAGCGGGGAGGGAGGAGGTGAAGCTTTCTTT.

The chain has TRBV12-3 or TRBV12-4 and TRBJ2-4; D ambiguous. This CDR3 has 15 residues. V lost 3 bases and J 0 bases, leaving 9 bases between the germline ends. CDR3 in DNA: TGTGCCAGCAGTTTGGGAAGGGTAGCCAAAAACATTCAGTACTTC. As protein: CASSLGRVAKNIQYF.

This clonotype was observed at least ten times. The gene calls are TRBV28 and TRBJ2-5, with TRBD2 matching over 7 bases. Per germline, CDR1 MDHEN and CDR2 SYDVKM. V shed 3 bases and J 2 bases; nucleotides not matched to a gene: 6. The CDR3 is 15 amino acids. Written as DNA, the CDR3 is TGTGCCAGCAGTTTTTTCGGGGGGATACAAGAGACCCAGTACTTC. Translated, it gives CASSFFGGIQETQYF.

This sequence joins TRBV6-5 and TRBJ1-2, with a weak D call TRBD1 (6 bases). Trimming removed 4 bases from V and 5 bases from J, with 14 bases in between. The germline CDR1 and CDR2 sequences are MNHEY and SVGAGI. The CDR3 has 14 residues. The CDR3 coding sequence is TGTGCCAGCAGTTGGGAGGGGGGCCTGTATGGCTACACCTTC. Amino acid sequence: CASSWEGGLYGYTF.

This clonotype was observed many times. The chain recombines TRBV4-1 with TRBJ1-2; 8 bases line up with TRBD1. Trimming cost V 3 bases and J 5 bases; bases outside gene matches: 8. CDR1 and CDR2 from the germline V gene are MGHRA and YSYEKL. The CDR3 consists of 15 residues. The CDR3 DNA sequence: TGCGCCAGCAGCCAGGCCGGGGACAGGCCTTATGGCTACACCTTC. It encodes CASSQAGDRPYGYTF.

The gene calls are TRBV27 and TRBJ1-1; no definite D call. Germline loops: CDR1 MNHEY, CDR2 SMNVEV (reference sequence). The CDR3 is 17 residues long. Trimming took 3 bases from V and 4 from J, leaving 21 bases between them. CDR3 loop: CASSLFGLRFLGTEAFF. The CDR3 nucleotides read TGTGCCAGCAGTTTGTTTGGGTTGCGGTTTTTGGGCACTGAAGCTTTCTTT.

In this sample, this clonotype turned up many times. The chain employs TRBV9 and TRBJ1-2, with 7 bases that match TRBD1. The CDR3 runs 16 residues. In germline, CDR1 is SGDLS, CDR2 YYNGEE. V dropped 7 bases and J dropped 6; count of bases not matched to a gene: 18. The CDR3 loop is CASFVVSSIGGNGYTF. The DNA of the CDR3 is TGTGCCAGCTTCGTAGTATCTTCAATAGGGGGCAATGGCTACACCTTC.

This clonotype was found a few times. The chain is built from TRBV20-1 and TRBJ1-5; D might be TRBD1 (5 bases). The CDR3 loop spans 14 amino acids. With 5 bases removed from V and 3 bases from J, the gap between germline ends came to 14 bases. Looked up from germline, CDR1 is DFQATT and CDR2 is SNEGSKA (reference sequence). The CDR3 DNA reads TGCAGTGCTGTTTTAGACAGTATCAATCAGCCCCAGCATTTT. Its translation: CSAVLDSINQPQHF.

This clonotype was detected many times. The V call is TRBV19, the J call TRBJ2-6; 8 bases map to TRBD2. Unmatched junction bases numbered 4, after V lost 3 bases and J lost 0 bases. The germline gives CDR1 LNHDA, CDR2 SQIVND (reference sequence). This CDR3 is built from 17 residues. This CDR3 reads CASSMVAGSSGANVLTF. DNA of the CDR3: TGTGCCAGTAGTATGGTAGCGGGGAGCTCTGGGGCCAACGTCCTGACTTTC.

Many counts were recorded for this clonotype. The chain joins TRBV12-5 to TRBJ1-1, with D possibly matching TRBD1 (5 bases). Trimming stripped 7 bases from V and 10 bases from J, with 16 bases between. Germline values: CDR1 LGHNT, CDR2 FRNRAP. This CDR3 comprises 12 residues. The CDR3, as DNA: TGTGCTAGTGAATCTCAGGAGGGGTCAGCTTTCTTT. This sequence encodes CASESQEGSAFF. Combining the CDR3 with reference TRBV12-5 and TRBJ1-1 gives the whole variable domain DARVTQTPRHKVTEMGQEVTMRCQPILGHNTVFWYRQTMMQGLELLAYFRNRAPLDDSGMPKDRFSAEMPDATLATLKIQPSEPRDSAVYFCASESQEGSAFFGQGTRLTVV.

J is TRBJ1-2 and V is TRBV6-5, with D perhaps matching TRBD1 (5 bases). Trimming removed 8 bases at V and 3 bases at J, with 16 bases between. Germline-derived CDR1 and CDR2 are MNHEY and SVGAGI. This CDR3 has 14 residues. CDR3 nucleotide sequence: TGTGCCAGCTGTTGGGGCACCTGGGACTATGGCTACACCTTC. Encoded protein: CASCWGTWDYGYTF.

This clonotype was recorded many times. The chain carries TRBV7-9 and TRBJ1-1; D is perhaps TRBD1 (5 bases). V was shortened by 5 bases and J by 2 bases, with 15 bases between the two germline ends. The CDR3 consists of 15 residues. Germline V gene sequence: CDR1 SEHNR, CDR2 FQNEAQ (reference sequence). The CDR3 loop reads CASSASDGANTEAFF. CDR3 sequence (DNA): TGTGCCAGCAGCGCCTCTGACGGGGCCAACACTGAAGCTTTCTTT.

This clonotype came up many times. The CDR3 region is CASILALDQPQHF. The CDR3 DNA reads as TGTGCCAGCATCCTGGCACTGGATCAGCCCCAGCATTTT. The V gene is TRBV12-3 or TRBV12-4, the J gene TRBJ1-5, with D unclear. The CDR3 totals 13 residues. With 7 bases removed from V and 5 bases from J, the gap between germline ends came to 12 bases.

This clonotype was recorded many times. The genes are TRBV29-1 and TRBJ1-5; D gene ambiguous. Germline-derived CDR1 and CDR2 are SQVTM and ANQGSEA. The length of the CDR3 is 13 residues. V lost 7 bases and J lost 7, with 17 bases in between. DNA for the CDR3: TGCAGCGCCTCGGACGGTATGAAACAGCCCCAGCATTTT. Its protein is CSASDGMKQPQHF.

Comment on this clonotype: This may be a read error: a much more frequent sequence differs by one nucleotide. The J gene is TRBJ1-5, the V gene TRBV19; D is perhaps TRBD1 (6 bases). The V end lost 10 bases, the J end lost 4 bases, and 11 bases lay between the germline ends. The CDR3 contains 12 residues. Germline V gives CDR1 LNHDA, CDR2 SQIVND (reference sequence). The CDR3 sequence is CATQRGNQPQHF. The CDR3 DNA reads as TGTGCCACCCAGAGGGGGAATCAGCCCCAGCATTTT.

There are many counts of this clonotype. V gene TRBV6-2 or TRBV6-3 combines with J gene TRBJ2-5, with 8 bases lining up with TRBD2. The CDR3 is 13 residues long. Germline values: CDR1 MNHEY, CDR2 SVGEGT. V dropped 4 bases and J dropped 5; count of bases not matched to a gene: 3. The CDR3 DNA sequence: TGTGCCAGCAGTTGGCCGGGAGGGGAGACCCAGTACTTC. Encoded protein: CASSWPGGETQYF.

This clonotype has ten or more counts. The chain is built from TRBV5-1 and TRBJ2-7; 7 nucleotides agree with TRBD1. This CDR3 has 15 residues. CDR1 is SGHRS, CDR2 YFSETQ, per germline. The trim removed 0 bases at V and 4 bases at J, leaving 7 bases unmatched. DNA for the CDR3: TGCGCCAGCAGCTTGGAGACAGGGTCCCTATACGAGCAGTACTTC. This codes for CASSLETGSLYEQYF. Combining the CDR3 with reference TRBV5-1 and TRBJ2-7 gives the whole variable domain KAGVTQTPRYLIKTRGQQVTLSCSPISGHRSVSWYQQTPGQGLQFLFEYFSETQRNKGNFPGRFSGRQFSNSRSEMNVSTLELGDSALYLCASSLETGSLYEQYFGPGTRLTVT.

This clonotype was found a few times. The V and J genes are TRBV2 and TRBJ2-6, with 8 positions matching TRBD1. CDR1 is SNHLY and CDR2 is FYNNEI in the germline V gene. This CDR3 is built from 17 residues. V lost 4 bases, J lost 2 bases, and 7 bases stayed unmatched. CDR3: CASSASGGSPGANVLTF. The DNA of the CDR3 is TGTGCCAGCAGTGCCTCAGGGGGCTCGCCTGGGGCCAACGTCCTGACTTTC.

This clonotype was picked up many times. The chain is built from TRBV2 and TRBJ2-5; TRBD1 matches 8 bases. V was pared by 6 bases and J by 5 bases, with 5 bases of the junction left unmatched. CDR3 length equals 13 residues. CDR1 is SNHLY and CDR2 is FYNNEI in the germline V gene. CDR3 DNA sequence: TGTGCCAGCAGGCGGACAGGGCAGGAGACCCAGTACTTC. It encodes CASRRTGQETQYF.

Ten or more counts support this clonotype. The chain is built from TRBV11-2 and TRBJ1-1, with D unresolved. Germline V gene data show CDR1 as SGHAT and CDR2 as FQNNGV. V was shortened by 4 bases and J by 1 base, with 10 bases between the two germline ends. The CDR3 extends over 14 amino acids. The CDR3 region has the DNA TGTGCCAGCAGCTACGGCCTACCGAACACTGAAGCTTTCTTT. The encoded protein is CASSYGLPNTEAFF. Filled out from reference TRBV11-2 and TRBJ1-1, the complete variable domain reads EAGVAQSPRYKIIEKRQSVAFWCNPISGHATLYWYQQILGQGPKLLIQFQNNGVVDDSQLPKDRFSAERLKGVDSTLKIQPAKLEDSAVYLCASSYGLPNTEAFFGQGTRLTVV.

This clonotype was seen at least ten times. The J gene is TRBJ1-2, the V gene TRBV6-1; TRBD1 might be the D (6 bases). Germline-derived CDR1 and CDR2 are MNHNS and SASEGT. CDR3 length equals 14 residues. Trimming took off 4 bases at V and 1 base at J, with 10 bases between the two ends. The CDR3 spells CASSGWTDNYGYTF. CDR3 bases: TGTGCCAGCAGTGGATGGACAGATAACTATGGCTACACCTTC.

In this sample, this clonotype turned up many times. The chain employs TRBV7-2 and TRBJ1-2; 7 bases are shared with TRBD1. This CDR3 has 13 amino acids. The germline CDR1 and CDR2 sequences are SGHTA and FQGNSA. The ends lost 4 bases at V and 8 bases at J; junction bases unmatched: 7. CDR3 region: CASSSSTGLGYTF. Here the CDR3 DNA reads TGTGCCAGCAGCTCATCGACAGGGCTCGGCTACACCTTC.

V gene TRBV6-1 combines with J gene TRBJ2-7, with 8 bases aligning to TRBD2. Germline assignment: CDR1 MNHNS and CDR2 SASEGT. V dropped 6 bases and J dropped 7; count of bases not matched to a gene: 8. The CDR3 is 13 residues long. The CDR3 spells CASRELAEWEQYF. The CDR3 DNA reads TGTGCCAGCAGGGAACTAGCGGAGTGGGAGCAGTACTTC.

This clonotype was recorded many times. The V gene is TRBV24-1, the J gene TRBJ1-2; TRBD1 might be the D (5 bases). The V and J ends lost 6 bases and 2 bases respectively, with 12 bases between them. This CDR3 region has 14 residues. CDR1 and CDR2 (germline): KGHDR, SFDVKD. The CDR3 region has the DNA TGTGCCACCAGTCCGACAGTCTCAAACTATGGCTACACCTTC. Residues: CATSPTVSNYGYTF.

The sample holds one count of this clonotype. A much larger clone lies a single base off, so this may be a read error. V and J are TRBV11-2 and TRBJ1-1; TRBD1 is a possible D gene (5 bases). This CDR3 contains 16 residues. From germline, CDR1 is SGHAT and CDR2 FQNNGV. The CDR3 DNA sequence: TGTGCCAGCAGCCCCCCCCCACCCATAAGGGGCACTGAAGCTTGCTTT. Amino acids: CASSPPPPIRGTEACF.